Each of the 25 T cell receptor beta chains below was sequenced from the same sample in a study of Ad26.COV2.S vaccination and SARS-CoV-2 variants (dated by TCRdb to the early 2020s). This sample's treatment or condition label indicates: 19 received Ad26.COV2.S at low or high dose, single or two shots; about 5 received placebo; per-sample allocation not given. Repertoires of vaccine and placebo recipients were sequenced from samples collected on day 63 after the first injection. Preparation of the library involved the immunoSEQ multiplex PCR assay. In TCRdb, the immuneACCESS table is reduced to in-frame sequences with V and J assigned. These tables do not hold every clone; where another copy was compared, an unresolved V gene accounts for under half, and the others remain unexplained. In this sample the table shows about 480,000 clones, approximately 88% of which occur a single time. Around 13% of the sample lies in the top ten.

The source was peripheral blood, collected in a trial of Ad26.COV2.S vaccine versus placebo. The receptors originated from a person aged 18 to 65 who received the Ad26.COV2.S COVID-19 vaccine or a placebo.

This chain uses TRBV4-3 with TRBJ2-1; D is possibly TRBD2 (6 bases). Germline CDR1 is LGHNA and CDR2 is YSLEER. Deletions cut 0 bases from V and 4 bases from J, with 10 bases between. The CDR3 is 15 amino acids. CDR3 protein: CASSQDGRDYNEQFF. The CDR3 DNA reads TGCGCCAGCAGCCAAGATGGGCGGGATTACAATGAGCAGTTCTTC.

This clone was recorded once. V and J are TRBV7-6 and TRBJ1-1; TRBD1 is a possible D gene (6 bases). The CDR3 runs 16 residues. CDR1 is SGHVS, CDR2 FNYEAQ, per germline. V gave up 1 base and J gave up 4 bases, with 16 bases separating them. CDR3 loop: CASSLDQGRGSTEAFF. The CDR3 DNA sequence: TGTGCCAGCAGCTTAGATCAGGGGCGTGGGAGCACTGAAGCTTTCTTT.

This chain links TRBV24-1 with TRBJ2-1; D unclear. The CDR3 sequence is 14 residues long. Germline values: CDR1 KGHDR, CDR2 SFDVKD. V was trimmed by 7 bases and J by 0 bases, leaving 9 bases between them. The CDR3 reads CATSEPASYNEQFF. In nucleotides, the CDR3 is TGTGCCACCAGCGAGCCTGCCTCCTACAATGAGCAGTTCTTC.

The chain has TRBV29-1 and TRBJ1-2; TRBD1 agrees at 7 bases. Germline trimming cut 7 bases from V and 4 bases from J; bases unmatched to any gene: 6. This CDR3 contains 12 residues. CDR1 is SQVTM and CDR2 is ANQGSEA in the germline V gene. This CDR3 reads CSGAGTAYGYTF. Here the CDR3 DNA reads TGCAGCGGGGCGGGGACAGCCTATGGCTACACCTTC.

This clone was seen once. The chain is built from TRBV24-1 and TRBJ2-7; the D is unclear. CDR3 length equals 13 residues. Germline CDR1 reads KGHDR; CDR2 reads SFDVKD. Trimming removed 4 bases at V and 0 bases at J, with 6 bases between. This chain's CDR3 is CATSDSSSYEQYF. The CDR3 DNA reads TGTGCCACCAGTGACTCGAGCTCCTACGAGCAGTACTTC.

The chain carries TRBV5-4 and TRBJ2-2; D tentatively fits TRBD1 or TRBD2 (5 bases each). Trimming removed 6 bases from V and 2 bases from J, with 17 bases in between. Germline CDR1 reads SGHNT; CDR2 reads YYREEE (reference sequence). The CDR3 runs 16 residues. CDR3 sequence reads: CASTEGKGPNTGELFF. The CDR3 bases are TGTGCCAGCACCGAAGGGAAGGGACCCAACACCGGGGAGCTGTTTTTT.

CDR3 DNA: TGTGCCAGTAGGCTCCAGGGGGGGGCCTACTACGAGCAGTACTTC. Its translation is CASRLQGGAYYEQYF. The V gene is TRBV19, the J gene TRBJ2-7; D possibly matches TRBD1 or TRBD2 (7 bases each). This CDR3 is 15 amino acids long. The germline V and J ends were trimmed by 6 bases and 3 bases, with 18 bases remaining between them. From germline, CDR1 is LNHDA and CDR2 SQIVND (reference sequence).

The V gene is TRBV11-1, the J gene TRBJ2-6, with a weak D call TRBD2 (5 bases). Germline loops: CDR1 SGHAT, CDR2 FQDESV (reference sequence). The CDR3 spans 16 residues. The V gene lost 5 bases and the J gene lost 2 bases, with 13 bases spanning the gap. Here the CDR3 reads CASSPGVAAGANVLTF. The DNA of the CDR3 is TGTGCCAGCAGCCCCGGGGTAGCCGCTGGGGCCAACGTCCTGACTTTC.

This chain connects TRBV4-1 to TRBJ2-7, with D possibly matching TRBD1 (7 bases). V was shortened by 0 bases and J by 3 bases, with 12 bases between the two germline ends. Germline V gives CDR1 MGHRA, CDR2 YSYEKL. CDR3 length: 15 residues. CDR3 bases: TGCGCCAGCAGCCAAGACAGGGGGGTCTTCTACGAGCAGTACTTC. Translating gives CASSQDRGVFYEQYF.

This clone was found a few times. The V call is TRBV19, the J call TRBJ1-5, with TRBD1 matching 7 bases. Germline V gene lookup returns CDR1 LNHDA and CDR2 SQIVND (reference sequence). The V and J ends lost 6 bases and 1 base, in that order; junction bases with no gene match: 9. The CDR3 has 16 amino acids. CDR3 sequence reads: CASRTTGARSNQPQHF. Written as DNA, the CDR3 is TGTGCCAGTAGAACAACAGGGGCCCGGAGCAATCAGCCCCAGCATTTT. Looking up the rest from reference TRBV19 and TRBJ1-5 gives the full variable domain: DGGITQSPKYLFRKEGQNVTLSCEQNLNHDAMYWYRQDPGQGLRLIYYSQIVNDFQKGDIAEGYSVSREKKESFPLTVTSAQKNPTAFYLCASRTTGARSNQPQHFGDGTRLSIL.

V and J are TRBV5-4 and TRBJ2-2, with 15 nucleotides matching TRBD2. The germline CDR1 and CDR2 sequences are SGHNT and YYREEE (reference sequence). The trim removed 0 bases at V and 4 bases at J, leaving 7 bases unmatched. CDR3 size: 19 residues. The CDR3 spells CASSLGGLAGGPGTGELFF. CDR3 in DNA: TGTGCCAGCAGCTTGGGAGGACTAGCGGGAGGGCCGGGCACCGGGGAGCTGTTTTTT.

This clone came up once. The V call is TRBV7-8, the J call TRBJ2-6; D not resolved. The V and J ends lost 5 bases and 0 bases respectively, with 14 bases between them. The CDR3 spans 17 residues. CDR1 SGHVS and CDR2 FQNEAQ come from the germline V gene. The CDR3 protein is CASSIPPPASGANVLTF. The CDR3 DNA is TGTGCCAGCAGCATCCCCCCCCCGGCCTCTGGGGCCAACGTCCTGACTTTC. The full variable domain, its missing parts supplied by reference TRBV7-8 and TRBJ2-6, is GAGVSQSPRYKVAKRGQDVALRCDPISGHVSLFWYQQALGQGPEFLTYFQNEAQLDKSGLPSDRFFAERPEGSVSTLKIQRTQQEDSAVYLCASSIPPPASGANVLTFGAGSRLTVL.

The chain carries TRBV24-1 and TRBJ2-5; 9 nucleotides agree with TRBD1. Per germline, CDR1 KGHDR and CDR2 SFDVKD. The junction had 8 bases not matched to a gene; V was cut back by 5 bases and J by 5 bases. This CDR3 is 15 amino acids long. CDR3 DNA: TGTGCCACCAGTGCCTGGGGACAGGGAGGGGAGACCCAGTACTTC. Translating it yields CATSAWGQGGETQYF.

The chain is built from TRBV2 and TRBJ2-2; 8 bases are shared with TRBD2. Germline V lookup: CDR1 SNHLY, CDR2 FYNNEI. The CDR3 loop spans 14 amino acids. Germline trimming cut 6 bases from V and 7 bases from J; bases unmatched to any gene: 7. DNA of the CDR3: TGTGCCAGCAGGCGTACTACTAGCGGCGGGGAGCTGTTTTTT. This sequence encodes CASRRTTSGGELFF.

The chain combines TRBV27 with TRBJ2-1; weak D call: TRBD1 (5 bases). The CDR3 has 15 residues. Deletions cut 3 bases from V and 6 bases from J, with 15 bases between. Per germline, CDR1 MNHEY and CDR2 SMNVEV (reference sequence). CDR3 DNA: TGTGCCAGCAGTTTGGGGCAGGGATATGGCAATGAGCAGTTCTTC. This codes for CASSLGQGYGNEQFF.

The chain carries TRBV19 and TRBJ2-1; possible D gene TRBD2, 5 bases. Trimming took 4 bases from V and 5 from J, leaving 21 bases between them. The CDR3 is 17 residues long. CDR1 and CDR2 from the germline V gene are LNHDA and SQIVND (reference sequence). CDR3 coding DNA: TGTGCCAGTAGTAGGGTTGGCGCCCCGAGGGTGAACAATGAGCAGTTCTTC. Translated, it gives CASSRVGAPRVNNEQFF.

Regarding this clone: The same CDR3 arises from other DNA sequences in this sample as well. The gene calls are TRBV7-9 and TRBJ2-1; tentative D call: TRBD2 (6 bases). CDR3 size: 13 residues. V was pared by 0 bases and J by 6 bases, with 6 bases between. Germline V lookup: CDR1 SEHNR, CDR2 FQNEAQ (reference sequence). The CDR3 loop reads CASSLAGGNEQFF. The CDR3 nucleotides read TGTGCCAGCAGCTTAGCGGGAGGCAATGAGCAGTTCTTC. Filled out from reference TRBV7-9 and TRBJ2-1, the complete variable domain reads DTGVSQNPRHKITKRGQNVTFRCDPISEHNRLYWYRQTLGQGPEFLTYFQNEAQLEKSRLLSDRFSAERPKGSFSTLEIQRTEQGDSAMYLCASSLAGGNEQFFGPGTRLTVL.

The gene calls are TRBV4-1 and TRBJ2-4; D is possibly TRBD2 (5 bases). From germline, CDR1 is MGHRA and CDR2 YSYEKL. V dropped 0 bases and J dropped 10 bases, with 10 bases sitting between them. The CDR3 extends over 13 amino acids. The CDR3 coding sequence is TGCGCCAGCAGCCAAGATTACTCGGGGATTCAGTACTTC. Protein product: CASSQDYSGIQYF.

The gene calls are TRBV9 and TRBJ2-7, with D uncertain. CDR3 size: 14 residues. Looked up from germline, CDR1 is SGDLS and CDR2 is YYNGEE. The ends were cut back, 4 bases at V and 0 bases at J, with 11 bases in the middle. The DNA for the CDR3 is TGTGCCAGCAGCTTTTCGGACCTCTCCTACGAGCAGTACTTC. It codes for CASSFSDLSYEQYF.

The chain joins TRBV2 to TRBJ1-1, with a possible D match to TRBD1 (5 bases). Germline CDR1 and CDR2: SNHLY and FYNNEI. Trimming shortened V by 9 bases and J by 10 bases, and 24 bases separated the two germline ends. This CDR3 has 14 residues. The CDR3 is CASLGAGGRKGAFF. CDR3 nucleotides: TGTGCCAGTCTCGGGGCGGGCGGTAGGAAAGGAGCTTTCTTT.

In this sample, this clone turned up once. The CDR3 loop reads CASSLEEGTEAFF. The CDR3 coding sequence is TGTGCCAGCAGCTTAGAGGAGGGGACTGAAGCTTTCTTT. The chain is built from TRBV7-9 and TRBJ1-1; a possible D gene is TRBD1 (5 bases). There are 13 residues in the CDR3. V lost 1 base to trimming and J lost 5 bases, with 8 bases between them. CDR1 is SEHNR, CDR2 FQNEAQ, per germline (reference sequence).

The CDR3 sequence: CASGRVSVETQYF. The CDR3, as DNA: TGTGCCAGCGGTAGGGTCTCGGTGGAGACCCAGTACTTC. The genes are TRBV28 and TRBJ2-5, with D hard to call. The CDR3 totals 13 residues. The V end lost 8 bases, the J end lost 5 bases, and 15 bases lay between the germline ends. CDR1 is MDHEN, CDR2 SYDVKM, per germline.

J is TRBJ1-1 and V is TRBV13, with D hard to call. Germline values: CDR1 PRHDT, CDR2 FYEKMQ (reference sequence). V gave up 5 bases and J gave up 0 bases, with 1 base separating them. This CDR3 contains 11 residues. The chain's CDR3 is CASSLNTEAFF. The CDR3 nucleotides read TGTGCCAGCAGCCTGAACACTGAAGCTTTCTTT.

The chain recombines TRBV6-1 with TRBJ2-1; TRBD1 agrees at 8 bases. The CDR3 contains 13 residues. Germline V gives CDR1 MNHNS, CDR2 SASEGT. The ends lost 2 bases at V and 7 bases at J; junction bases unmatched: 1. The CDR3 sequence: CASSEHRGNEQFF. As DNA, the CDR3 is TGTGCCAGCAGTGAACACAGGGGGAATGAGCAGTTCTTC.

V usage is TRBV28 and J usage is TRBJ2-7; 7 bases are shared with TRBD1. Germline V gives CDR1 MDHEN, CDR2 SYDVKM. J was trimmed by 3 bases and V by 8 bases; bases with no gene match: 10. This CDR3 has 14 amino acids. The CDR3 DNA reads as TGTGCCAGCGGGAGAGGGACAGCTTTCTACGAGCAGTACTTC. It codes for CASGRGTAFYEQYF.